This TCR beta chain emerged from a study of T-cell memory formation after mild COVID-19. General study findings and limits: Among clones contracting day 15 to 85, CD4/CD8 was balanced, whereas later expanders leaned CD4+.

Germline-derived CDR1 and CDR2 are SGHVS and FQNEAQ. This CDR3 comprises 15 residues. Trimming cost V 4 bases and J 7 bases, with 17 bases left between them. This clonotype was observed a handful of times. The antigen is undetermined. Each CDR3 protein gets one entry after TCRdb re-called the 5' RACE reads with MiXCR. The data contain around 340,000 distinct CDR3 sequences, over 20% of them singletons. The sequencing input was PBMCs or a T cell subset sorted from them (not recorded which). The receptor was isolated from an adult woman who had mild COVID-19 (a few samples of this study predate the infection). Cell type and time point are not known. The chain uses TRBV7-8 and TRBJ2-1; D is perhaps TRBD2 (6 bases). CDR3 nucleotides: TGTGCCAGCAGCTCCCGGGACTCCGTAAGAAATGAGCAGTTCTTC. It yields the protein CASSSRDSVRNEQFF.